The 25 T cell receptor beta chains below come from one sample, sequenced in a study of blood T cell repertoires in COVID-19. Method: immunoSEQ multiplex PCR; TCRdb's copy keeps in-frame clones and lacks some. The table lists approximately 98,000 clones, approximately 82% of them singletons. The sample was peripheral blood. The receptors were sampled from a man in his sixties with acute or convalescent COVID-19.

A single count supports this clone. The rearrangement links TRBV7-8 to TRBJ1-2, with a possible D match to TRBD1 (5 bases). This CDR3 contains 15 residues. Germline CDR1 is SGHVS and CDR2 is FQNEAQ. V lost 1 base and J 2 bases, leaving 11 bases between the germline ends. The CDR3 here is CASSLVGGENYGYTF. CDR3 in DNA: TGTGCCAGCAGCTTAGTTGGGGGGGAAAACTATGGCTACACCTTC.

The chain uses TRBV5-1 and TRBJ2-5; D possibly corresponds to TRBD2 (5 bases). The CDR3 loop spans 13 amino acids. Germline CDR1 reads SGHRS; CDR2 reads YFSETQ. V was clipped by 6 bases and J by 2 bases, with 11 bases between them. DNA of the CDR3: TGCGCCAGCACCGACGGAGGACAAGAGACCCAGTACTTC. This translates into CASTDGGQETQYF.

The chain links TRBV11-3 to TRBJ2-3, with 7 bases fitting TRBD2. Germline loops: CDR1 SGHNT, CDR2 YENEEA. V lost 3 bases to trimming and J lost 2 bases; unmatched junction nucleotides: 11. The CDR3 length is 17 residues. CDR3 loop: CASSFVAWEGLTDTQYF. The CDR3 DNA reads TGTGCCAGCAGCTTCGTCGCGTGGGAGGGACTCACAGATACGCAGTATTTT.

This clone was recorded a few times. The V call is TRBV5-1, the J call TRBJ2-7; 10 nucleotides align to TRBD2. V gave up 5 bases and J gave up 5 bases; unmatched junction bases: 13. The CDR3 runs to 16 residues. Germline V gives CDR1 SGHRS, CDR2 YFSETQ. DNA for the CDR3: TGCGCCAGCAGACACGTTAGCGGGAGGTCCCAGGACGAGCAGTACGTC. Amino acid sequence: CASRHVSGRSQDEQYV.

The chain carries TRBV3-1 (or the pseudogene TRBV3-2) and TRBJ2-5; 12 positions match TRBD1. V lost 1 base to trimming and J lost 5 bases; unmatched junction nucleotides: 8. The CDR3 covers 17 residues. CDR1 and CDR2 from the germline V gene are LGHDT and YNNKEL (reference sequence). The CDR3 sequence is CASSQGSGTGGEETQYF. The CDR3 nucleotides are TGTGCCAGCAGCCAAGGATCCGGGACAGGGGGCGAGGAGACCCAGTACTTC.

This chain connects TRBV24-1 to TRBJ2-1; TRBD2 agrees at 16 bases. Germline V gene data show CDR1 as KGHDR and CDR2 as SFDVKD. The ends lost 3 bases at V and 12 bases at J; junction bases unmatched: 4. The CDR3 covers 15 residues. The CDR3 DNA reads TGTGCCACCAGTGATCCGGGACTAGCGGGGGGGGTGCAGTTCTTC. Translating gives CATSDPGLAGGVQFF.

The chain recombines TRBV9 with TRBJ2-3; TRBD2 agrees at 8 bases. V lost 4 bases and J lost 7; bases outside the gene matches: 11. The CDR3 sequence is 15 residues long. Germline values: CDR1 SGDLS, CDR2 YYNGEE. CDR3: CASSLERGPSHTQYF. The CDR3 DNA reads TGTGCCAGCAGCTTAGAGCGGGGGCCCTCCCATACGCAGTATTTT.

The CDR3 region has the DNA TGTGCCAGCGCCCTTGGACTAGCGGGATACAATGAGCAGTTCTTC. This sequence encodes CASALGLAGYNEQFF. The chain has TRBV6-4 and TRBJ2-1; 12 bases map to TRBD2. CDR1 is MRHNA and CDR2 is SNTAGT in the germline V gene. V shed 8 bases, J shed 4 bases, and the junction held 6 bases outside the gene matches. This CDR3 region has 15 residues.

V is TRBV5-4 and J is TRBJ2-7; 8 bases fit TRBD2. Trimming cost V 4 bases and J 3 bases; bases outside gene matches: 6. Germline V lookup: CDR1 SGHNT, CDR2 YYREEE (reference sequence). The CDR3 covers 14 residues. CDR3 in amino acids: CASSPGGGRYEQYF. DNA for the CDR3: TGTGCCAGCAGCCCCGGGGGGGGTCGCTACGAGCAGTACTTC.

This rearrangement joins TRBV6-2 or TRBV6-3 to TRBJ1-2; D unresolved. Germline V gives CDR1 MNHEY, CDR2 SVGEGT. V was pared by 5 bases and J by 3 bases, with 31 bases between. The CDR3 has 20 residues. CDR3 sequence reads: CASSTHPWTPSTSLYYGYTF. The CDR3 DNA sequence: TGTGCCAGCAGTACCCACCCTTGGACGCCCTCGACTAGTTTATACTATGGCTACACCTTC.

The V call is TRBV29-1, the J call TRBJ1-1; no definite D call. Germline values: CDR1 SQVTM, CDR2 ANQGSEA. V was clipped by 6 bases and J by 2 bases, with 7 bases between them. There are 11 residues in the CDR3. CDR3 in amino acids: CSVQVNTEAFF. The CDR3 coding sequence is TGCAGCGTCCAGGTAAACACTGAAGCTTTCTTT.

V usage is TRBV9 and J usage is TRBJ2-6, with TRBD2 matching over 14 bases. The CDR3 covers 18 residues. Trimming cost V 3 bases and J 0 bases; bases outside gene matches: 2. Germline V gene data show CDR1 as SGDLS and CDR2 as YYNGEE. The CDR3, as DNA: TGTGCCAGCAGCGGGACTAGCGGGAGGAGCTCTGGGGCCAACGTCCTGACTTTC. It specifies CASSGTSGRSSGANVLTF.

The rearrangement uses TRBV7-2 and TRBJ1-1; D not resolved. With 2 bases removed from V and 5 bases from J, the gap between germline ends came to 9 bases. Germline V gene sequence: CDR1 SGHTA, CDR2 FQGNSA. The CDR3 sequence is 13 residues long. The CDR3 sequence: CASSLNSLTEAFF. CDR3 sequence (DNA): TGTGCCAGCAGCTTAAATTCCCTAACTGAAGCTTTCTTT.

This chain uses TRBV15 with TRBJ2-3; D is ambiguous. V gave up 11 bases and J gave up 2 bases, with 14 bases separating them. CDR3 length: 13 residues. Germline-derived CDR1 and CDR2 are LNHNV and YYDKDF (reference sequence). Written as DNA, the CDR3 is TGTGCCTCATCCATGCGAACCACAGATACGCAGTATTTT. Its protein product is CASSMRTTDTQYF.

The table lists this clone with a few counts. The chain recombines TRBV7-2 with TRBJ1-1; D not certain. V gave up 3 bases and J gave up 4 bases, with 6 bases separating them. The length of the CDR3 is 12 residues. Looked up from germline, CDR1 is SGHTA and CDR2 is FQGNSA. CDR3 sequence (DNA): TGTGCCAGCAGCTTCGACACCACTGAAGCTTTCTTT. The encoded protein is CASSFDTTEAFF.

The gene calls are TRBV4-1 and TRBJ2-2; D gene unclear. The CDR3 contains 16 residues. Germline lookup yields CDR1 MGHRA and CDR2 YSYEKL. V gave up 0 bases and J gave up 0 bases, with 8 bases separating them. The chain's CDR3 is CASSQETGTNTGELFF. Written as DNA, the CDR3 is TGCGCCAGCAGCCAAGAAACTGGTACGAACACCGGGGAGCTGTTTTTT.

This clone was seen a handful of times. The chain is built from TRBV5-3 and TRBJ2-7; 10 nucleotides align to TRBD2. TRBV5-3 falls under the ORF class, with uncertain function. The CDR3 runs to 15 residues. V shed 2 bases, J shed 3 bases, and the junction held 5 bases outside the gene matches. In DNA form, the CDR3 reads TGTGCCAGAAGCTTAGGGCTAGCGGGAGTCTACGAGCAGTACGTC. It specifies CARSLGLAGVYEQYV.

The CDR3 region has the DNA TGTGCCAGCAGCCCCGGCGGGGGCTCCTACAATGAGCAGTTCTTC. It codes for CASSPGGGSYNEQFF. The chain links TRBV7-2 to TRBJ2-1; 7 nucleotides match TRBD2. There are 15 residues in the CDR3. Trimming at V came to 5 bases and at J to 0 bases, leaving 4 bases not matched to a gene. Germline assignment: CDR1 SGHTA and CDR2 FQGNSA.

CDR3 nucleotides: TGTGCCAGCACCGACCCAGGGATGGATAAGGGCACTGAAGCTTTCTTT. Translated, it gives CASTDPGMDKGTEAFF. The gene calls are TRBV5-6 and TRBJ1-1; maybe TRBD1 (5 bases). This CDR3 region has 16 residues. V was trimmed by 6 bases and J by 4 bases, leaving 22 bases between them. Germline CDR1 reads SGHDT; CDR2 reads YYEEEE.

The chain combines TRBV4-1 with TRBJ1-1; TRBD1 matches at 7 bases. This CDR3 spans 16 amino acids. J gave up 4 bases and V 2 bases, and 10 bases lay outside the gene matches. In germline, CDR1 is MGHRA, CDR2 YSYEKL. The CDR3 nucleotides read TGCGCCAGCAGCCAACCCAGGTTTCAGGGGGGCACTGAAGCTTTCTTT. It codes for CASSQPRFQGGTEAFF.

This chain connects TRBV6-5 to TRBJ2-1; D perhaps matches TRBD2 (6 bases). Germline loops: CDR1 MNHEY, CDR2 SVGAGI. CDR3 length: 13 amino acids. V lost 8 bases, J lost 6 bases, and 14 bases lay in between. This CDR3 is CASVSGLRNEQFF. The CDR3 DNA sequence: TGTGCCAGCGTCTCGGGACTCCGCAATGAGCAGTTCTTC.

A single count supports this clone. This sequence joins TRBV30 and TRBJ1-1; D is unresolved. The germline V gene has CDR1 GTSNPN and CDR2 SVGIG (reference sequence). The CDR3 extends over 12 amino acids. Trimming took 1 base from V and 2 from J, leaving 5 bases between them. For the CDR3, the DNA is TGTGCCTGGAGTGCTCCCAACACTGAAGCTTTCTTT. Protein sequence: CAWSAPNTEAFF.

V gene TRBV3-1 (or the pseudogene TRBV3-2) combines with J gene TRBJ2-3, with TRBD2 identical over 11 bases. In germline, CDR1 is LGHDT, CDR2 YNNKEL (reference sequence). This CDR3 region has 16 residues. Losses at the gene ends were 5 bases for V and 3 bases for J; bases not matched to a gene: 7. CDR3 DNA sequence: TGTGCCAGCAGCATCCGGACTAGCGGGCGTACAGATACGCAGTATTTT. This codes for CASSIRTSGRTDTQYF.

The V call is TRBV27, the J call TRBJ1-1; TRBD1 might be the D (6 bases). CDR1 and CDR2 (germline): MNHEY, SMNVEV (reference sequence). The germline V and J ends were trimmed by 7 bases and 6 bases, with 18 bases remaining between them. There are 14 residues in the CDR3. The CDR3 spells CASMRAGERAEAFF. The CDR3 nucleotides are TGTGCCAGCATGAGGGCAGGGGAGAGAGCTGAAGCTTTCTTT.

This clone was detected ten times or more. This chain connects TRBV5-8 to TRBJ1-4; D gene ambiguous. This CDR3 has 16 residues. From germline, CDR1 is SGHTS and CDR2 YDEGEE. Trimming removed 0 bases at V and 5 bases at J, with 14 bases between. The CDR3: CASSLGTSKSNEKLFF. The DNA of the CDR3 is TGTGCCAGCAGCTTGGGCACATCGAAATCGAATGAAAAACTGTTTTTT.